Listed here are 24 T cell receptor beta chains from one sample, sequenced in a study of cytomegalovirus exposure and HLA in healthy donors. Use of 60 Vbeta and 13 Jbeta primers characterized the PCR. Profiling relied on immunoSEQ multiplex PCR, and the TCRdb table lists in-frame clones only, not all of them. Of about 85,000 clones in the sample, around 64% are singletons; the top ten hold approximately 2.1%. Material for sequencing was PBMCs. The receptors derive from a young man in good health and CMV-seronegative.

The V and J genes are TRBV10-3 and TRBJ1-5; 9 bases align to TRBD1. V shed 5 bases and J 5 bases; nucleotides not matched to a gene: 7. The germline V gene encodes CDR1 ENHRY and CDR2 SYGVKD. The CDR3 totals 15 residues. DNA of the CDR3: TGTGCCATCAGTCGGGGACAGGGCTGGGATCAGCCCCAGCATTTT. Translating gives CAISRGQGWDQPQHF.

CDR3 DNA: TGTGCCAGTAGTACCCCTGGGACAGGCAATCAGCCCCAGCATTTT. Its translation is CASSTPGTGNQPQHF. V and J are TRBV19 and TRBJ1-5, with TRBD1 identical over 7 bases. This CDR3 comprises 15 residues. Germline V gene lookup returns CDR1 LNHDA and CDR2 SQIVND (reference sequence). V lost 4 bases, J lost 2 bases, and 5 bases stayed unmatched.

The gene calls are TRBV5-1 and TRBJ2-3, with D possibly TRBD2 on 6 matching bases. With 2 bases removed from V and 5 bases from J, the gap between germline ends came to 9 bases. CDR3 size: 13 residues. CDR1 SGHRS and CDR2 YFSETQ come from the germline V gene. The CDR3 sequence: CASSFPGEDTQYF. The CDR3 DNA reads as TGCGCCAGCAGCTTCCCGGGGGAAGATACGCAGTATTTT. The whole variable domain, remainder taken from reference TRBV5-1 and TRBJ2-3, is KAGVTQTPRYLIKTRGQQVTLSCSPISGHRSVSWYQQTPGQGLQFLFEYFSETQRNKGNFPGRFSGRQFSNSRSEMNVSTLELGDSALYLCASSFPGEDTQYFGPGTRLTVL.

The V call is TRBV27, the J call TRBJ1-5; TRBD1 is a possible D gene (5 bases). V was trimmed by 9 bases and J by 4 bases, leaving 16 bases between them. CDR3 length equals 14 residues. Germline CDR1 and CDR2: MNHEY and SMNVEV (reference sequence). The CDR3 nucleotides are TGTGCCAGTCAGGGTAGGGGCCTAAATCAGCCCCAGCATTTT. Its protein is CASQGRGLNQPQHF.

This clone was detected only once. This sequence joins TRBV18 and TRBJ1-5; unclear D gene. CDR1 and CDR2 from the germline V gene are KGHSH and LQKENI. The CDR3 has 15 amino acids. V shed 1 base and J shed 7 bases, with 14 bases lying between them. In DNA form, the CDR3 reads TGTGCCAGCTCACCACTGGAGGGTAGGGAACAGCCCCAGCATTTT. Its protein is CASSPLEGREQPQHF. The full variable domain, completed using reference TRBV18 and TRBJ1-5, is NAGVMQNPRHLVRRRGQEARLRCSPMKGHSHVYWYRQLPEEGLKFMVYLQKENIIDESGMPKERFSAEFPKEGPSILRIQQVVRGDSAAYFCASSPLEGREQPQHFGDGTRLSIL.

The chain carries TRBV28 and TRBJ2-6; weak D call: TRBD2 (5 bases). CDR3 length: 15 residues. Germline CDR1 MDHEN, CDR2 SYDVKM. With 5 bases removed from V and 2 bases from J, the gap between germline ends came to 10 bases. For the CDR3, the DNA is TGTGCCAGCAGTGAGGAGGAAGCTGGGGCCAACGTCCTGACTTTC. Encoded protein: CASSEEEAGANVLTF.

This chain joins TRBV4-3 and TRBJ1-3; no definite D call. Trimming took 4 bases from V and 0 from J, leaving 13 bases between them. This CDR3 is built from 16 residues. Germline V gene lookup returns CDR1 LGHNA and CDR2 YSLEER. This chain's CDR3 is CASSPPGGNSGNTIYF. CDR3 sequence (DNA): TGCGCCAGCAGCCCCCCGGGAGGTAACTCTGGAAACACCATATATTTT.

The rearrangement uses TRBV2 and TRBJ2-2; no definite D call. CDR1 is SNHLY, CDR2 FYNNEI, per germline. V shed 5 bases and J shed 2 bases, with 6 bases lying between them. CDR3 length equals 13 residues. DNA of the CDR3: TGTGCCAGCAGTCCTATTAACACCGGGGAGCTGTTTTTT. Residues: CASSPINTGELFF.

The CDR3: CASSQVGQQYGYTF. The CDR3 nucleotides read TGCGCCAGCAGCCAAGTAGGACAGCAATATGGCTACACCTTC. J is TRBJ1-2 and V is TRBV4-1, with a possible D match to TRBD1 (6 bases). The V gene lost 1 base and the J gene lost 5 bases, with 11 bases spanning the gap. Germline values: CDR1 MGHRA, CDR2 YSYEKL. There are 14 residues in the CDR3.

This chain uses TRBV2 with TRBJ2-7; possibly TRBD2 for D (5 bases). The V and J ends lost 2 bases and 6 bases respectively, with 14 bases between them. Per germline, CDR1 SNHLY and CDR2 FYNNEI. This CDR3 has 14 residues. CDR3 nucleotides: TGTGCCAGCAGTGAATTGGTCCCACGGGGCGAGCAGTACTTC. It translates to CASSELVPRGEQYF.

This chain joins TRBV30 and TRBJ1-2; D is ambiguous. Per germline, CDR1 GTSNPN and CDR2 SVGIG (reference sequence). This CDR3 has 15 amino acids. Deletions cut 0 bases from V and 0 bases from J, with 11 bases between. CDR3 in DNA: TGTGCCTGGAGTGTACGAGGCCGGGCTAACTATGGCTACACCTTC. It codes for CAWSVRGRANYGYTF.

This sequence joins TRBV27 and TRBJ1-2, with D perhaps TRBD1 (5 bases). The germline V gene encodes CDR1 MNHEY and CDR2 SMNVEV (reference sequence). V was pared by 6 bases and J by 3 bases, with 14 bases between. This CDR3 is built from 14 residues. CDR3 nucleotides: TGTGCCAGCAGCCGAGCAGGGCTCGACTATGGCTACACCTTC. It specifies CASSRAGLDYGYTF.

V is TRBV30 and J is TRBJ1-6; no clear D gene. The V and J ends lost 0 bases and 2 bases respectively, with 8 bases between them. The CDR3 sequence is 15 residues long. The germline gives CDR1 GTSNPN, CDR2 SVGIG (reference sequence). The CDR3 sequence: CAWSVPGTYNSPLHF. The DNA for the CDR3 is TGTGCCTGGAGTGTACCCGGGACCTATAATTCACCCCTCCACTTT.

The chain is built from TRBV12-5 and TRBJ2-1, with 8 bases identical to TRBD1. Germline CDR1 is LGHNT and CDR2 is FRNRAP. CDR3 length equals 14 residues. V dropped 6 bases and J dropped 3; count of bases not matched to a gene: 4. The CDR3 region is CASGTGDFYNEQFF. In DNA form, the CDR3 reads TGTGCTAGTGGGACAGGGGATTTCTACAATGAGCAGTTCTTC.

The chain joins TRBV9 to TRBJ2-2; maybe TRBD1 (6 bases). V was trimmed by 4 bases and J by 8 bases, leaving 21 bases between them. The CDR3 has 16 amino acids. Germline V gene sequence: CDR1 SGDLS, CDR2 YYNGEE. The CDR3 DNA is TGTGCCAGCAGCACTGACAGTAGGGGGACGGTAGGGGAGCTGTTTTTT. Translating it yields CASSTDSRGTVGELFF. Combining the CDR3 with reference TRBV9 and TRBJ2-2 gives the whole variable domain DSGVTQTPKHLITATGQRVTLRCSPRSGDLSVYWYQQSLDQGLQFLIQYYNGEERAKGNILERFSAQQFPDLHSELNLSSLELGDSALYFCASSTDSRGTVGELFFGEGSRLTVL.

V and J are TRBV11-3 and TRBJ1-4; the D is unclear. In germline, CDR1 is SGHNT, CDR2 YENEEA. The V end was cut by 1 base, the J end by 7 bases, with 13 bases between. CDR3 length: 15 amino acids. This chain's CDR3 is CASSLGPGRSEKLFF. The DNA for the CDR3 is TGTGCCAGCAGCTTAGGGCCCGGGAGGAGTGAAAAACTGTTTTTT. Full variable domain (missing parts from reference TRBV11-3 and TRBJ1-4): EAGVVQSPRYKIIEKKQPVAFWCNPISGHNTLYWYLQNLGQGPELLIRYENEEAVDDSQLPKDRFSAERLKGVDSTLKIQPAELGDSAVYLCASSLGPGRSEKLFFGSGTQLSVL.

CDR3 sequence: CASSSPGQGASINTGELFF. CDR3 bases: TGTGCCAGCAGCTCTCCGGGACAGGGGGCTTCTATCAACACCGGGGAGCTGTTTTTT. V gene TRBV7-6 combines with J gene TRBJ2-2, with 12 bases aligning to TRBD1. Germline CDR1 and CDR2: SGHVS and FNYEAQ. CDR3 length: 19 amino acids. Unmatched junction bases numbered 11, after V lost 4 bases and J lost 2 bases.

The CDR3 loop is CASTRSSNTEAFF. For the CDR3, the DNA is TGTGCCAGCACCCGAAGCTCGAACACTGAAGCTTTCTTT. V gene TRBV6-6 combines with J gene TRBJ1-1; D gene ambiguous. V lost 7 bases and J 1 base, leaving 10 bases between the germline ends. CDR3 length: 13 residues. In germline, CDR1 is MNHNY, CDR2 SVGAGI (reference sequence).

The count of this clone is one. The CDR3 DNA reads as TGTGCCAGCTCGCATGGGACAGAAAACACTGAAGCTTTCTTT. Translating it yields CASSHGTENTEAFF. The rearrangement uses TRBV18 and TRBJ1-1; 7 nucleotides match TRBD1. J lost 2 bases, V lost 6 bases, and 6 bases had no gene match. This CDR3 region has 14 residues. Germline V lookup: CDR1 KGHSH, CDR2 LQKENI.

As regards this clone: Within the sample, other DNA sequences also encode this same CDR3. This chain joins TRBV29-1 and TRBJ2-2, with 10 positions matching TRBD2. Germline loops: CDR1 SQVTM, CDR2 ANQGSEA. The length of the CDR3 is 14 residues. Trimming at V came to 7 bases and at J to 2 bases, leaving 4 bases not matched to a gene. The CDR3 is CSAAGGPNTGELFF. The CDR3 nucleotides are TGCAGCGCAGCGGGAGGGCCTAACACCGGGGAGCTGTTTTTT.

V usage is TRBV10-3 and J usage is TRBJ2-1; TRBD1 matches at 7 bases. Per the germline V gene, CDR1 is ENHRY and CDR2 is SYGVKD. V was pared by 6 bases and J by 0 bases, with 5 bases of the junction left unmatched. The CDR3 consists of 15 residues. This CDR3 is CAISSGTDSYNEQFF. The DNA of the CDR3 is TGTGCCATCAGCTCCGGGACAGACTCCTACAATGAGCAGTTCTTC.

The chain uses TRBV19 and TRBJ1-1; no clear D. V was cut by 10 bases and J by 1 base, with 19 bases left in between. The CDR3 runs to 15 residues. Germline V gene lookup returns CDR1 LNHDA and CDR2 SQIVND (reference sequence). The CDR3 loop reads CATQIAPTGNTEAFF. The CDR3 DNA follows: TGTGCCACACAAATAGCCCCCACCGGGAACACTGAAGCTTTCTTT.

The J gene is TRBJ2-7, the V gene TRBV7-6; 8 bases match TRBD1. The germline V gene encodes CDR1 SGHVS and CDR2 FNYEAQ. This CDR3 has 14 residues. The trim removed 4 bases at V and 2 bases at J, leaving 4 bases unmatched. CDR3 residues: CASSYGQGTYEQYF. CDR3 sequence (DNA): TGTGCCAGCAGCTACGGACAGGGTACCTACGAGCAGTACTTC.

Written as DNA, the CDR3 is TGCGCCAGCAGCTTGAACAGGGAAGAGGAGAACACTGAAGCTTTCTTT. Translated: CASSLNREEENTEAFF. This chain joins TRBV4-1 and TRBJ1-1, with D possibly TRBD1 on 6 matching bases. The V and J ends lost 5 bases and 1 base respectively, with 17 bases between them. Germline CDR1 and CDR2: MGHRA and YSYEKL. The length of the CDR3 is 16 residues.